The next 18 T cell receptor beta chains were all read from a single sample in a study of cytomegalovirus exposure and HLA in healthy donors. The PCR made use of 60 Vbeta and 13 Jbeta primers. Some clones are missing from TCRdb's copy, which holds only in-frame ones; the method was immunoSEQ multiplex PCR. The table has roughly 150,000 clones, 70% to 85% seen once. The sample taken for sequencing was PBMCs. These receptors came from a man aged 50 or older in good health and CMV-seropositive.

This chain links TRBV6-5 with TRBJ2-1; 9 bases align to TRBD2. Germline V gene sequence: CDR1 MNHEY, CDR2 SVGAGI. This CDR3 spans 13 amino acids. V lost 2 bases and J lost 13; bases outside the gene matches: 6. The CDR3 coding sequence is TGTGCCAGCAGTTACGGCGCGGGGGGGCCCCAGTTCTTC. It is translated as CASSYGAGGPQFF.

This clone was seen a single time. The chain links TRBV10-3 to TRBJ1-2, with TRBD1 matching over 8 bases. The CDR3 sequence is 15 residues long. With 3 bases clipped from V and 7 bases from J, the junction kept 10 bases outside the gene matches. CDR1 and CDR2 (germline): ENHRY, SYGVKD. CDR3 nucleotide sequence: TGTGCCATCAGTGACGGCACCAGGGGGCTGGGTGGCTACACCTTC. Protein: CAISDGTRGLGGYTF.

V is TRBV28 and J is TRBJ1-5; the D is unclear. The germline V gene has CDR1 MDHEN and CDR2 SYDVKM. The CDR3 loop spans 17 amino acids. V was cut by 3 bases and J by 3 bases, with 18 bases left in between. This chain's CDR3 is CASSLWEGSDVNQPQHF. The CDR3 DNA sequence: TGTGCCAGCAGTTTGTGGGAGGGATCCGATGTCAATCAGCCCCAGCATTTT.

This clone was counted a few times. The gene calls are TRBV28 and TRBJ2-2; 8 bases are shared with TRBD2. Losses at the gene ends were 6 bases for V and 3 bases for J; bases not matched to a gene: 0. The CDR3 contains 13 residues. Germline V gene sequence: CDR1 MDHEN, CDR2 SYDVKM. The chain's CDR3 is CASSGGDTGELFF. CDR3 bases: TGTGCCAGCAGCGGGGGGGACACCGGGGAGCTGTTTTTT.

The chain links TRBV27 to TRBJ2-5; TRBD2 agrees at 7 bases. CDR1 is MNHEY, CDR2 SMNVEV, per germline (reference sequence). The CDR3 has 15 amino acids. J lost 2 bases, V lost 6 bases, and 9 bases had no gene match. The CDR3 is CASRASGGRQETQYF. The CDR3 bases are TGTGCCAGCAGGGCATCGGGGGGACGACAAGAGACCCAGTACTTC.

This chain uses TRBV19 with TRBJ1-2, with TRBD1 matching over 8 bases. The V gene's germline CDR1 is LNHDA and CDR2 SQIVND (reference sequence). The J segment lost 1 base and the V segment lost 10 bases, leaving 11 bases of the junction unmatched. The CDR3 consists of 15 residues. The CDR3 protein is CATRQGTQRNYGYTF. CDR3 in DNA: TGTGCCACCCGACAGGGGACCCAGCGTAACTATGGCTACACCTTC.

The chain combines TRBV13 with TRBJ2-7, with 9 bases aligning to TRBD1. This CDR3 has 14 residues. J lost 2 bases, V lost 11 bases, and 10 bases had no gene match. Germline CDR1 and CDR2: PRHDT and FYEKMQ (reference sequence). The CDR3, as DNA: TGTGCCGGCCAGCTGACAGGGGGTGCCTACGAGCAGTACTTC. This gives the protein CAGQLTGGAYEQYF. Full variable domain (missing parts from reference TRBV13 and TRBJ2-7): AAGVIQSPRHLIKEKRETATLKCYPIPRHDTVYWYQQGPGQDPQFLISFYEKMQSDKGSIPDRFSAQQFSDYHSELNMSSLELGDSALYFCAGQLTGGAYEQYFGPGTRLTVT.

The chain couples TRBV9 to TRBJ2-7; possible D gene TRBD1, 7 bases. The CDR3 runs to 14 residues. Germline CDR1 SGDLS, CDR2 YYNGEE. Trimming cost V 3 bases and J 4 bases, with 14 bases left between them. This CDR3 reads CASSATTGRYEQYF. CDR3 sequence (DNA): TGTGCCAGCAGCGCCACGACAGGGAGGTACGAGCAGTACTTC.

This CDR3 is CASSQGGGSETQYF. The CDR3 bases are TGTGCCAGCAGCCAAGGGGGGGGATCCGAGACCCAGTACTTC. V and J are TRBV4-2 and TRBJ2-5, with 7 bases identical to TRBD2. Germline CDR1 and CDR2: LGHNA and YNFKEQ. V lost 1 base and J lost 5; bases outside the gene matches: 4. CDR3 length: 14 amino acids.

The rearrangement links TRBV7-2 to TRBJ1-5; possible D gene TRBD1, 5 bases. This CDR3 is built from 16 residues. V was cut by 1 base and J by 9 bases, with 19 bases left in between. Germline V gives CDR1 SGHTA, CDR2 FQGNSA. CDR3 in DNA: TGTGCCAGCAGCTTAGGTAGCAGGGCCGGGCGCGGGCCCCAGCATTTT. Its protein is CASSLGSRAGRGPQHF. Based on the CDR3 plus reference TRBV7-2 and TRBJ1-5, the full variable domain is GAGVSQSPSNKVTEKGKDVELRCDPISGHTALYWYRQSLGQGLEFLIYFQGNSAPDKSGLPSDRFSAERTGGSVSTLTIQRTQQEDSAVYLCASSLGSRAGRGPQHFGDGTRLSIL.

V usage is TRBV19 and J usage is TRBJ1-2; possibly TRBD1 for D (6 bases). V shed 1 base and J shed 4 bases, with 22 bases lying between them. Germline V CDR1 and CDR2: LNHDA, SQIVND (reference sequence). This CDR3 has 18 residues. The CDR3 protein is CASSIVQGYAFAGYGYTF. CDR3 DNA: TGTGCCAGTAGTATAGTTCAGGGGTATGCTTTTGCGGGCTATGGCTACACCTTC.

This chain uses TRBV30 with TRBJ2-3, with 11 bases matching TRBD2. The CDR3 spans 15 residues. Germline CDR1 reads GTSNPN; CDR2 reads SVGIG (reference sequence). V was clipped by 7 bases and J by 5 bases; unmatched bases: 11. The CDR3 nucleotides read TGTGCCTTCATAGGACTAGCGGGCGGATTAGATACGCAGTATTTT. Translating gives CAFIGLAGGLDTQYF.

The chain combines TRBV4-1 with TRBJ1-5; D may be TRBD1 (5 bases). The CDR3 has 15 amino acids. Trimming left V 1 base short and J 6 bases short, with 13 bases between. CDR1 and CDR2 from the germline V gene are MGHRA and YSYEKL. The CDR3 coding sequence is TGCGCCAGCAGCCAAGGAAACAGTAGGGGTCAGCCCCAGCATTTT. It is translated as CASSQGNSRGQPQHF.

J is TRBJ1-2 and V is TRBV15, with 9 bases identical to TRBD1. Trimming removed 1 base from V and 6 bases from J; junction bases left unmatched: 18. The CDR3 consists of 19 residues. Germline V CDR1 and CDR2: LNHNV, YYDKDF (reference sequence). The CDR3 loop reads CATSRGSDRGPFGLDGYTF. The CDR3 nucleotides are TGTGCCACCAGCAGAGGCTCGGACAGGGGCCCCTTTGGATTGGATGGCTACACCTTC.

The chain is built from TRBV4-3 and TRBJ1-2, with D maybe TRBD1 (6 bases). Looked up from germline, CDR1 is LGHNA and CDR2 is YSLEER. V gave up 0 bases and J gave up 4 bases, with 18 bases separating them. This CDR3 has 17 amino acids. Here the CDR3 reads CASSQDFGGHRVYGYTF. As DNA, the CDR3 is TGCGCCAGCAGCCAAGATTTCGGGGGGCACAGGGTCTATGGCTACACCTTC.

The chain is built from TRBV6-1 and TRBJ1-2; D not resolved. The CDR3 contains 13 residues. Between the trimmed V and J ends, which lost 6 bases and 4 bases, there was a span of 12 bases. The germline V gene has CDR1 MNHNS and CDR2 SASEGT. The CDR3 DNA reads TGTGCCAGCAGAGTGGCCCTTGGCTATGGCTACACCTTC. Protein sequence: CASRVALGYGYTF.

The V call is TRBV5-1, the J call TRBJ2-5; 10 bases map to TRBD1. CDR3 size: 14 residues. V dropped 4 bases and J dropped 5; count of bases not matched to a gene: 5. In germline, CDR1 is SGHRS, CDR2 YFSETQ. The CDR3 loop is CASSNPGQGETQYF. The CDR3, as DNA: TGCGCCAGCAGCAATCCGGGACAGGGGGAGACCCAGTACTTC.

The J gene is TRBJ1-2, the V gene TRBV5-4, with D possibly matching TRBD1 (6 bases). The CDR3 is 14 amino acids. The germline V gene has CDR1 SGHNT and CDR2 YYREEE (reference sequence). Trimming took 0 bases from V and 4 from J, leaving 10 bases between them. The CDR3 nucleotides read TGTGCCAGCAGCTTGGTCTTGGACAGCTATGGCTACACCTTC. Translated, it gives CASSLVLDSYGYTF.